This TCR beta chain comes out of a study of CD8 T cells in Susac syndrome. Reverse transcription of about 0.5 to 1 ug RNA used random hexamers. Multiplex immunoSEQ PCR targeted 54 Vbeta and 13 Jbeta TCR beta segments. TCRdb processed the immunoSEQ multiplex PCR reads anew with MiXCR; each CDR3 protein has one entry. The sample includes 170,000 or so distinct CDR3 sequences, 85% to 95% of them seen just once. Trimming removed 10 bases from V and 3 bases from J, with 15 bases in between. There are 14 residues in the CDR3. Germline-derived CDR1 and CDR2 are SGHVS and FQNEAQ. The T cells that were sequenced for TCR beta were CD8+ and CD4+ cells from blood. Control patients had untreated stable or active relapsing-remitting multiple sclerosis by revised McDonald criteria.

The specimen was CD8+ T cells from PBMCs. J is TRBJ2-2 and V is TRBV7-8, with D perhaps TRBD2 (6 bases). The origin of this receptor is a human donor with multiple sclerosis. This CDR3 is CATSPWGDTGELFF. The DNA for the CDR3 is TGTGCCACCAGTCCCTGGGGGGACACCGGGGAGCTGTTTTTT.